Shown below are 27 T cell receptor beta chains from a single sample sequenced in a study of CD8+ T cells in alopecia areata (dated by TCRdb to about 2018). Library method: the immunoSEQ multiplex PCR assay. RNA was extracted from all samples and reverse transcribed into cDNA, which served as template for TCR sequencing. TCRdb holds this immuneACCESS table with in-frame rearrangements only. Some clones are missing; in checked studies, unresolved V genes explain under half, and the rest has no known cause. Recorded for this sample are under 250,000 clones; roughly 56% of them occurred a single time. The top ten hold roughly 1.4% of the sample. In the paper's terms, the time point label means: 4 weeks on oral tofacitinib. The treatment or condition label, as the study defines it: oral pan-JAK inhibitor, 5-10 mg twice daily. Sequences were derived from CD4+ T cells sorted from blood, sampled at week 4, from a patient treated with tofacitinib. All receptors derive from a human donor with alopecia areata.

The sample holds many counts of this clone. The chain has TRBV5-5 and TRBJ1-2; D is perhaps TRBD1 (5 bases). The CDR3 runs 14 residues. Per the germline V gene, CDR1 is SGHKS and CDR2 is YYEKEE (reference sequence). Trimming took off 0 bases at V and 6 bases at J, with 12 bases between the two ends. The CDR3 sequence: CASSLAGGADGYTF. CDR3 nucleotides: TGTGCCAGCAGCTTGGCTGGGGGTGCGGATGGCTACACCTTC. Looking up the rest from reference TRBV5-5 and TRBJ1-2 gives the full variable domain: DAGVTQSPTHLIKTRGQQVTLRCSPISGHKSVSWYQQVLGQGPQFIFQYYEKEERGRGNFPDRFSARQFPNYSSELNVNALLLGDSALYLCASSLAGGADGYTFGSGTRLTVV.

In DNA, the CDR3 is TGCGCCAGCAGCTTGATACGGGGGCCATACAATGAGCAGTTCTTC. It is translated as CASSLIRGPYNEQFF. The chain has TRBV5-1 and TRBJ2-1; D is possibly TRBD1 or TRBD2 (6 bases each). Trimming pared 1 base from V and 4 bases from J, leaving 12 bases between. In germline, CDR1 is SGHRS, CDR2 YFSETQ. The CDR3 consists of 15 residues.

As concerns this clone: At one end the junction does not follow the germline gene, possibly because of a read error. V gene TRBV29-1 combines with J gene TRBJ1-2; 8 bases fit TRBD1. This CDR3 contains 13 residues. The germline V gene encodes CDR1 SQVTM and CDR2 ANQGSEA. The DNA of the CDR3 is TGCAGCGCTGAAGGCTACAGGGGGTATGGCTACACCTTC. Its protein product is CSAEGYRGYGYTF.

The V gene is TRBV4-3, the J gene TRBJ2-5, with unresolved D. Germline V CDR1 and CDR2: LGHNA, YSLEER. Trimming left V 3 bases short and J 3 bases short, with 8 bases between. CDR3 length: 13 amino acids. The DNA for the CDR3 is TGCGCCAGCAGCCACGGACGGAAAGAGACCCAGTACTTC. Its translation is CASSHGRKETQYF.

The rearrangement joins TRBV29-1 to TRBJ1-1; D is possibly TRBD1 (5 bases). The V and J ends lost 4 bases and 4 bases respectively, with 7 bases between them. Germline assignment: CDR1 SQVTM and CDR2 ANQGSEA. The CDR3 extends over 11 amino acids. The CDR3 DNA reads as TGCAGCGTTGCCGGGACCACTGAAGCTTTCTTT. Protein sequence: CSVAGTTEAFF.

The chain employs TRBV7-2 and TRBJ2-5; D is ambiguous. The germline gives CDR1 SGHTA, CDR2 FQGNSA. The V end lost 2 bases, the J end lost 9 bases, and 7 bases lay between the germline ends. The CDR3 runs to 11 residues. The CDR3 DNA reads TGTGCCAGCAGCTTACCCCCCGCCCAGTACTTC. Amino acids: CASSLPPAQYF.

The rearrangement joins TRBV20-1 to TRBJ2-1; no definite D call. Germline CDR1 is DFQATT and CDR2 is SNEGSKA (reference sequence). Trimming took off 6 bases at V and 5 bases at J, with 5 bases between the two ends. This CDR3 comprises 10 residues. Written as DNA, the CDR3 is TGCAGTGCCATAAACAATGAGCAGTTCTTC. This gives the protein CSAINNEQFF.

V usage is TRBV28 and J usage is TRBJ2-2; 8 bases fit TRBD2. This CDR3 region has 16 residues. The V segment lost 5 bases and the J segment 5 bases; nucleotides outside the gene matches: 10. In germline, CDR1 is MDHEN, CDR2 SYDVKM. The CDR3 sequence: CASSRPGGIMTGELFF. CDR3 nucleotide sequence: TGTGCCAGCAGTAGACCGGGGGGGATAATGACCGGGGAGCTGTTTTTT.

The chain links TRBV4-1 to TRBJ2-2; 8 bases match TRBD1. Germline values: CDR1 MGHRA, CDR2 YSYEKL. With 5 bases clipped from V and 7 bases from J, the junction kept 9 bases outside the gene matches. The CDR3 sequence is 15 residues long. The CDR3 sequence is CASSLSQGAGGELFF. In DNA, the CDR3 is TGCGCCAGCAGCTTAAGTCAGGGGGCTGGCGGGGAGCTGTTTTTT.

This clone was counted only a few times. V is TRBV28 and J is TRBJ1-6; 7 bases line up with TRBD1. With V trimmed by 6 bases and J by 10 bases, 18 bases remained unmatched. This CDR3 spans 17 amino acids. Germline V gene sequence: CDR1 MDHEN, CDR2 SYDVKM. CDR3 sequence: CASSQGDSPTIKSPLHF. CDR3 DNA: TGTGCCAGCAGCCAAGGGGACAGCCCGACCATCAAGTCACCCCTCCACTTT. The whole variable domain, remainder taken from reference TRBV28 and TRBJ1-6, is DVKVTQSSRYLVKRTGEKVFLECVQDMDHENMFWYRQDPGLGLRLIYFSYDVKMKEKGDIPEGYSVSREKKERFSLILESASTNQTSMYLCASSQGDSPTIKSPLHFGNGTRLTVT.

The chain is built from TRBV29-1 and TRBJ1-1; 9 positions agree with TRBD1. The V segment lost 5 bases and the J segment 1 base; nucleotides outside the gene matches: 2. From germline, CDR1 is SQVTM and CDR2 ANQGSEA. The CDR3 sequence is 13 residues long. The CDR3 DNA reads as TGCAGCGTTACGGGACAGGGGAACACTGAAGCTTTCTTT. Translating gives CSVTGQGNTEAFF.

CDR3 coding DNA: TGCGCCAGCAGCCTCAGGGACAGCGTAGTCCAAGACTACGAGCAGTACTTC. Its protein product is CASSLRDSVVQDYEQYF. The gene calls are TRBV4-1 and TRBJ2-7; 7 bases are a match to TRBD1. The V and J ends lost 4 bases and 3 bases, in that order; junction bases with no gene match: 15. Looked up from germline, CDR1 is MGHRA and CDR2 is YSYEKL. The CDR3 totals 17 residues.

The DNA for the CDR3 is TGTGCCAGCAGCGTAGGTGGGGGGCAAGAGACCCAGTACTTC. Protein: CASSVGGGQETQYF. The chain joins TRBV9 to TRBJ2-5; tentatively, D is TRBD2 (6 bases). Trimming stripped 0 bases from V and 2 bases from J, with 8 bases between. From germline, CDR1 is SGDLS and CDR2 YYNGEE. The CDR3 length is 14 residues.

This clone was seen only a few times. V and J are TRBV19 and TRBJ2-2, with D perhaps matching TRBD2 (6 bases). Germline V CDR1 and CDR2: LNHDA, SQIVND (reference sequence). V was pared by 6 bases and J by 1 base, with 12 bases between. This CDR3 has 15 amino acids. Here the CDR3 reads CASRPGLLNTGELFF. DNA for the CDR3: TGTGCCAGTAGACCTGGACTACTGAACACCGGGGAGCTGTTTTTT.

Comment on this clone: Other DNA sequences from this sample encode an identical CDR3 as well. The rearrangement links TRBV29-1 to TRBJ2-7, with D maybe TRBD1 (6 bases). The ends were cut back, 6 bases at V and 0 bases at J, with 9 bases in the middle. Germline V gene data show CDR1 as SQVTM and CDR2 as ANQGSEA. This CDR3 contains 12 residues. The CDR3 coding sequence is TGCAGCGTCGGACAGTCCTCCTACGAGCAGTACTTC. Encoded protein: CSVGQSSYEQYF.

The chain is built from TRBV6-5 and TRBJ2-5; 7 nucleotides align to TRBD2. Germline CDR1 and CDR2: MNHEY and SVGAGI. With V trimmed by 5 bases and J by 5 bases, 8 bases remained unmatched. This CDR3 has 14 residues. The CDR3 spells CASSPRLAGETQYF. CDR3 nucleotide sequence: TGTGCCAGCAGTCCTCGACTAGCTGGGGAGACCCAGTACTTC.

This chain uses TRBV5-6 with TRBJ1-1, with a possible D match to TRBD1 (6 bases). The CDR3 has 15 amino acids. Germline V gene data show CDR1 as SGHDT and CDR2 as YYEEEE. V lost 4 bases and J lost 1, with 14 bases in between. The CDR3 reads CASSHRWTENTEAFF. The DNA of the CDR3 is TGTGCCAGCAGCCACCGCTGGACAGAGAACACTGAAGCTTTCTTT.

V gene TRBV29-1 combines with J gene TRBJ2-5, with no clear D. This CDR3 contains 13 residues. The germline gives CDR1 SQVTM, CDR2 ANQGSEA. Trimming stripped 1 base from V and 5 bases from J, with 11 bases between. The CDR3 DNA reads TGCAGCGTTGAAGTGTTCACAACGGAGACCCAGTACTTC. Its protein is CSVEVFTTETQYF.

The rearrangement joins TRBV25-1 to TRBJ1-4; D is uncertain. In germline, CDR1 is MGHDK, CDR2 SYGVNS. The CDR3 runs 14 residues. Trimming left V 3 bases short and J 8 bases short, with 13 bases between. The CDR3 loop is CASSDLGGREKLFF. The DNA for the CDR3 is TGTGCCAGCAGTGATCTAGGCGGGAGGGAAAAACTGTTTTTT.

This clone was recorded a few times. Other DNA sequences in the same sample also yield this CDR3. This chain links TRBV5-1 with TRBJ1-1, with no clear D. The CDR3 loop spans 13 amino acids. Germline lookup yields CDR1 SGHRS and CDR2 YFSETQ. Trimming shortened V by 1 base and J by 1 base, and 5 bases separated the two germline ends. CDR3 in amino acids: CASSLLGNTEAFF. The CDR3 DNA reads as TGCGCCAGCAGCTTGTTAGGGAACACTGAAGCTTTCTTT.

This chain links TRBV30 with TRBJ2-1; 7 nucleotides align to TRBD1. The CDR3 has 19 residues. CDR1 GTSNPN and CDR2 SVGIG come from the germline V gene (reference sequence). The V gene end was trimmed by 3 bases and the J gene end by 5 bases; junction bases not matched to a gene: 22. CDR3 in amino acids: CAWSRSGQTSIRWHNEQFF. DNA for the CDR3: TGTGCCTGGAGCAGATCGGGACAGACCAGCATCCGATGGCACAATGAGCAGTTCTTC.

J is TRBJ2-6 and V is TRBV19; D not resolved. CDR1 is LNHDA, CDR2 SQIVND, per germline (reference sequence). The V gene lost 9 bases and the J gene lost 1 base, with 10 bases spanning the gap. The CDR3 has 14 amino acids. CDR3 amino acids: CASGLTSGANVLTF. The CDR3 region has the DNA TGTGCCAGCGGCCTGACGTCTGGGGCCAACGTCCTGACTTTC.

The chain couples TRBV29-1 to TRBJ1-5, with 7 bases identical to TRBD1. V trimming: 5 bases; J trimming: 3 bases; junction bases outside the gene matches: 13. The CDR3 covers 16 residues. Germline V gene data show CDR1 as SQVTM and CDR2 as ANQGSEA. The CDR3 coding sequence is TGCAGCGTTATCACCCCAGGGGGTGATAACAATCAGCCCCAGCATTTT. This codes for CSVITPGGDNNQPQHF.

Many counts were recorded for this clone. The V gene is TRBV6-5, the J gene TRBJ1-5; D is possibly TRBD1 (6 bases). The ends were cut back, 5 bases at V and 6 bases at J, with 14 bases in the middle. From germline, CDR1 is MNHEY and CDR2 SVGAGI. This CDR3 comprises 14 residues. The CDR3 DNA reads as TGTGCCAGCAGTAAACAGGGAGGGGGTCAGCCCCAGCATTTT. Translation: CASSKQGGGQPQHF.

This chain joins TRBV28 and TRBJ2-7; 8 bases are shared with TRBD2. In germline, CDR1 is MDHEN, CDR2 SYDVKM. The ends lost 3 bases at V and 3 bases at J; junction bases unmatched: 1. This CDR3 comprises 13 residues. The CDR3: CASSFSGVYEQYF. The DNA of the CDR3 is TGTGCCAGCAGTTTTAGCGGGGTCTACGAGCAGTACTTC.

This clone was picked up a small number of times. The chain recombines TRBV28 with TRBJ1-6; tentatively, D is TRBD1 (5 bases). Germline CDR1 is MDHEN and CDR2 is SYDVKM. The length of the CDR3 is 15 residues. Between the trimmed V and J ends, which lost 9 bases and 0 bases, there was a span of 12 bases. CDR3 sequence (DNA): TGTGCCAGTCTTCAGGGAAGCTCCTATAATTCACCCCTCCACTTT. Translating gives CASLQGSSYNSPLHF. Looking up the rest from reference TRBV28 and TRBJ1-6 gives the full variable domain: DVKVTQSSRYLVKRTGEKVFLECVQDMDHENMFWYRQDPGLGLRLIYFSYDVKMKEKGDIPEGYSVSREKKERFSLILESASTNQTSMYLCASLQGSSYNSPLHFGNGTRLTVT.

The rearrangement uses TRBV30 and TRBJ2-1, with D unclear. Trimming shortened V by 4 bases and J by 8 bases, and 12 bases separated the two germline ends. The CDR3 extends over 12 amino acids. Germline-derived CDR1 and CDR2 are GTSNPN and SVGIG (reference sequence). This CDR3 reads CAWNRFSHEQFF. In DNA form, the CDR3 reads TGTGCCTGGAACCGGTTTTCGCATGAGCAGTTCTTC.